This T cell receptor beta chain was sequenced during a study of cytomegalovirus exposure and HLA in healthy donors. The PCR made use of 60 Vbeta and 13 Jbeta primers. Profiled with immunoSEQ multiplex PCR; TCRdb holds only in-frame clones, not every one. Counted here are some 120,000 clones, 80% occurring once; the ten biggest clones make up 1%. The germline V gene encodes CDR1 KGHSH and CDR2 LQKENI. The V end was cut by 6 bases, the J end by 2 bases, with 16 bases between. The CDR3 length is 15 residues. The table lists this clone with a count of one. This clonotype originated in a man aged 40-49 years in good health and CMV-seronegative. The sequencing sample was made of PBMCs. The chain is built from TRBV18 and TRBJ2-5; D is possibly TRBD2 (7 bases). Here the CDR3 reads CASSTAGAEQETQYF. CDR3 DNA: TGTGCCAGCTCTACCGCGGGGGCGGAACAAGAGACCCAGTACTTC. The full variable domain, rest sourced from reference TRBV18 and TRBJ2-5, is NAGVMQNPRHLVRRRGQEARLRCSPMKGHSHVYWYRQLPEEGLKFMVYLQKENIIDESGMPKERFSAEFPKEGPSILRIQQVVRGDSAAYFCASSTAGAEQETQYFGPGTRLLVL.